The source of this T cell receptor (beta chain) is a study of OX40 agonist ivuxolimab in advanced cancers. About the research overall: In this trial design, patients received ivuxolimab intravenously at 0.01 to 10 mg/kg every 2 weeks. Three patients showed partial responses: one hepatocellular carcinoma and two cutaneous melanoma cases. Points from the study as a whole: CD8+ T cells averaged more expanded clones than CD4+.

This clone was recorded once. Antigen: not known. V trimming: 0 bases; J trimming: 0 bases; junction bases outside the gene matches: 17. CDR1 and CDR2 from the germline V gene are SGHRS and YFSETQ. The CDR3 covers 20 residues. Measured with immunoSEQ multiplex PCR; TCRdb has only the in-frame clones, and not every one. The sample has 87,000 or so clones; roughly 84% are singletons. This TCR was recovered from an adult with an advanced solid tumor such as melanoma, head and neck, liver or kidney cancer. The source material was CD4+ or CD8+ T cells sorted from blood, sampled in a trial of the OX40 agonist ivuxolimab. The rearrangement joins TRBV5-1 to TRBJ1-1; 7 bases map to TRBD1. The CDR3 DNA follows: TGCGCCAGCAGCTTGGGACAGGGACGGCTGGGAGTAGGGCTGAACACTGAAGCTTTCTTT. This translates into CASSLGQGRLGVGLNTEAFF.